These 18 T cell receptor beta chains were sequenced from one sample in a study of regulatory T cells in long-lasting Graves disease. Building of the TCR beta libraries involved iRepertoire HTBI primers and Arm-PCR of CDR3 regions. TCRdb reprocessed the multiplex PCR reads with MiXCR, giving one entry per CDR3 protein. The sample includes about 400,000 distinct CDR3 sequences, 15% to 17% seen only once; the top ten take 20% to 25%. Described time point: newly diagnosed GD, antithyroid drugs for less than 3 months. With RNA extracted from PBMCs as input, the TCR library was made. Sample: peripheral blood mononuclear cells (PBMCs), taken at new diagnosis, from a patient treated with antithyroid drugs. The receptors derive from a female donor with Graves disease.

This clonotype came up many times. The chain carries TRBV7-6 and TRBJ2-3, with D tentatively TRBD2 (5 bases). Per the germline V gene, CDR1 is SGHVS and CDR2 is FNYEAQ. The CDR3 has 17 residues. V shed 3 bases and J shed 1 base, with 17 bases lying between them. In DNA, the CDR3 is TGTGCCAGCAGCTTGGGCCCACTAGGTTGGGGCACAGATACGCAGTATTTT. As protein: CASSLGPLGWGTDTQYF. The entire variable domain, with the rest obtained from reference TRBV7-6 and TRBJ2-3, is as follows: GAGVSQSPRYKVTKRGQDVALRCDPISGHVSLYWYRQALGQGPEFLTYFNYEAQQDKSGLPNDRFSAERPEGSISTLTIQRTEQRDSAMYRCASSLGPLGWGTDTQYFGPGTRLTVL.

This clonotype was counted at least ten times. This sequence joins TRBV7-2 and TRBJ2-7, with TRBD2 matching 14 bases. Germline CDR1 SGHTA, CDR2 FQGNSA. V shed 6 bases and J 0 bases; nucleotides not matched to a gene: 13. This CDR3 region has 19 residues. CDR3 residues: CASSPKLGLAGDSSYEQYF. CDR3 bases: TGTGCCAGCAGTCCGAAGCTGGGACTAGCGGGGGATAGCTCCTACGAGCAGTACTTC.

This clonotype was detected ten times or more. The chain carries TRBV2 and TRBJ2-3, with TRBD2 matching 13 bases. The CDR3 covers 17 residues. Unmatched junction bases numbered 6, after V lost 4 bases and J lost 2 bases. From germline, CDR1 is SNHLY and CDR2 FYNNEI. The CDR3 bases are TGTGCCAGCAGTGCCTTGGGACTAGCGGGGCCCACAGATACGCAGTATTTT. Translation gives CASSALGLAGPTDTQYF.

In this sample, this clonotype turned up many times. The chain's CDR3 is CASSWAGTGSYNSPLHF. CDR3 DNA sequence: TGCGCCAGCAGCTGGGCCGGGACAGGCTCCTATAATTCACCCCTCCACTTT. This chain links TRBV5-1 with TRBJ1-6; 8 bases line up with TRBD1. The CDR3 is made up of 17 amino acids. Germline trimming cut 3 bases from V and 0 bases from J; bases unmatched to any gene: 5. CDR1 is SGHRS, CDR2 YFSETQ, per germline.

This clonotype was counted only a few times. V gene TRBV4-3 combines with J gene TRBJ2-7; D could derive from TRBD1 or TRBD2 (5 bases each). Looked up from germline, CDR1 is LGHNA and CDR2 is YSLEER. This CDR3 contains 15 residues. The V end lost 3 bases, the J end lost 0 bases, and 12 bases lay between the germline ends. This chain's CDR3 is CASSQGVASSYEQYF. The CDR3 nucleotides read TGCGCCAGCAGCCAGGGGGTCGCGAGCTCCTACGAGCAGTACTTC.

The sample holds many counts of this clonotype. The gene calls are TRBV7-2 and TRBJ2-7, with TRBD2 as a possible D gene (5 bases). Per germline, CDR1 SGHTA and CDR2 FQGNSA. Between the trimmed V and J ends, which lost 2 bases and 0 bases, there was a span of 11 bases. This CDR3 contains 15 residues. The CDR3 nucleotides read TGTGCCAGCAGCTTACGACTATCTTACTCCTACGAGCAGTACTTC. Protein sequence: CASSLRLSYSYEQYF. The whole variable domain, remainder taken from reference TRBV7-2 and TRBJ2-7, is GAGVSQSPSNKVTEKGKDVELRCDPISGHTALYWYRQSLGQGLEFLIYFQGNSAPDKSGLPSDRFSAERTGGSVSTLTIQRTQQEDSAVYLCASSLRLSYSYEQYFGPGTRLTVT.

This clonotype was observed many times. The J gene is TRBJ1-6, the V gene TRBV12-5; 7 positions match TRBD1. The germline CDR1 and CDR2 sequences are LGHNT and FRNRAP. V trimming: 8 bases; J trimming: 8 bases; junction bases outside the gene matches: 21. The CDR3 runs to 18 residues. CDR3 DNA: TGTGCTAGTTGTGCCCCCCCCGGGAGATACAGGGGCTATTCACCCCTCCACTTT. Translated, it gives CASCAPPGRYRGYSPLHF.

This clonotype was seen many times. The gene calls are TRBV5-6 and TRBJ1-1; tentatively, D is TRBD1 (6 bases). Germline V gene lookup returns CDR1 SGHDT and CDR2 YYEEEE. The CDR3 extends over 12 amino acids. Trimming left V 4 bases short and J 5 bases short, with 9 bases between. CDR3 nucleotides: TGTGCCAGCAGCGGGGGGCGGACTGAAGCTTTCTTT. Translation gives CASSGGRTEAFF. Variable domain in full (rest from reference TRBV5-6 and TRBJ1-1): DAGVTQSPTHLIKTRGQQVTLRCSPKSGHDTVSWYQQALGQGPQFIFQYYEEEERQRGNFPDRFSGHQFPNYSSELNVNALLLGDSALYLCASSGGRTEAFFGQGTRLTVV.

Notes on this clonotype: One base away lies a much larger clone, so this may be a sequencing read error. The CDR3 end shows no conserved phenylalanine or tryptophan, and so a read error is likely. The gene calls are TRBV4-2 and TRBJ2-7, with a weak D call TRBD1 (5 bases). Per the germline V gene, CDR1 is LGHNA and CDR2 is YNFKEQ. The CDR3 has 15 residues. V was clipped by 0 bases and J by 4 bases, with 13 bases between them. This CDR3 reads CASSQDEYKGYEQYS. CDR3 bases: TGTGCCAGCAGCCAAGACGAGTACAAGGGGTACGAGCAGTACTCC.

This clonotype was seen a few times. As DNA, the CDR3 is TGTGCCAGCAGCTTAGGGGTTCACCCGGGCGGTCCAGGCCAGCCCCAGCATTTT. This codes for CASSLGVHPGGPGQPQHF. The chain has TRBV7-8 and TRBJ1-5; unclear D gene. In germline, CDR1 is SGHVS, CDR2 FQNEAQ. Trimming left V 1 base short and J 7 bases short, with 23 bases between. The CDR3 contains 18 residues.

V is TRBV15 and J is TRBJ1-4; D unresolved. Germline V gene lookup returns CDR1 LNHNV and CDR2 YYDKDF (reference sequence). The CDR3 has 13 amino acids. The V and J ends lost 5 bases and 7 bases respectively, with 11 bases between them. CDR3 residues: CATSVSEGEKLFF. The CDR3 DNA sequence: TGTGCCACCAGCGTAAGTGAGGGTGAAAAACTGTTTTTT.

V is TRBV28 and J is TRBJ2-3; D call uncertain. Per the germline V gene, CDR1 is MDHEN and CDR2 is SYDVKM. The CDR3 length is 15 residues. The V end lost 3 bases, the J end lost 4 bases, and 14 bases lay between the germline ends. CDR3 in amino acids: CASSFITALADTQYF. The CDR3 coding sequence is TGTGCCAGCAGTTTCATCACCGCGCTGGCAGATACGCAGTATTTT.

This clonotype was observed many times. The chain carries TRBV28 and TRBJ2-5; possibly TRBD2 for D (6 bases). From germline, CDR1 is MDHEN and CDR2 SYDVKM. Trimming cost V 3 bases and J 5 bases, with 16 bases left between them. This CDR3 comprises 15 residues. The CDR3 DNA reads TGTGCCAGCAGTTTTGATCATACAGGAGGGGAGACCCAGTACTTC. Protein product: CASSFDHTGGETQYF.

This clonotype has ten or more counts. V and J are TRBV6-1 and TRBJ1-1; D possibly corresponds to TRBD1 (5 bases). Trimming took off 6 bases at V and 11 bases at J, with 22 bases between the two ends. Germline V lookup: CDR1 MNHNS, CDR2 SASEGT. This CDR3 is built from 14 residues. Here the CDR3 reads CASSLRDLRPKAFF. The CDR3 region has the DNA TGTGCCAGCAGCCTCCGGGACCTGAGGCCGAAGGCTTTCTTT.

The sample holds many counts of this clonotype. The CDR3, as DNA: TGTGCCAGCAGCTTAGTGGCCTTGGGGGCGGGTCAGCCCCAGCATTTT. Its translation: CASSLVALGAGQPQHF. The chain joins TRBV7-2 to TRBJ1-5, with D tentatively TRBD1 (6 bases). CDR1 and CDR2 from the germline V gene are SGHTA and FQGNSA. Trimming stripped 1 base from V and 6 bases from J, with 16 bases between. The CDR3 runs to 16 residues.

Worth noting for this clonotype: This may come from a read error, since a much larger clone is one base off. The CDR3 sequence is CSSSRDTSNYGYTF. The CDR3 DNA sequence: TGTTCCAGCAGCAGGGACACCTCTAACTATGGCTACACCTTC. This chain uses TRBV6-1 with TRBJ1-2; D perhaps matches TRBD1 (6 bases). This CDR3 is built from 14 residues. Germline lookup yields CDR1 MNHNS and CDR2 SASEGT.

There are many counts of this clonotype. This chain links TRBV10-3 with TRBJ2-1; D gene unclear. CDR3 length: 17 amino acids. Germline V gene data show CDR1 as ENHRY and CDR2 as SYGVKD. The V and J ends lost 0 bases and 0 bases respectively, with 12 bases between them. In nucleotides, the CDR3 is TGTGCCATCAGTGAGTCGTCTACTCCCAGCTCCTACAATGAGCAGTTCTTC. This translates into CAISESSTPSSYNEQFF.

This clonotype was seen repeatedly, ten times or more. The gene calls are TRBV12-3 or TRBV12-4 and TRBJ1-2; perhaps TRBD1 as D (5 bases). The V end was cut by 5 bases, the J end by 12 bases, with 10 bases between. This CDR3 contains 10 residues. Here the CDR3 DNA reads TGTGCCAGCAGTGCAGGGTTTCACACCTTC. Protein sequence: CASSAGFHTF.